The next 17 T cell receptor beta chains were all read from a single sample in a study of T cell repertoires in cytomegalovirus infection. MiXCR, applied by TCRdb to the reads, yields one record per CDR3 protein. The sample has more than 40,000 distinct CDR3 sequences, under 25% seen once. Antigens of these TCRs are unknown. The sequencing here drew on CD8+ T cells from cultured PBMCs, taken from culture after CMV antigen stimulation. Every receptor here comes from a human donor in good health (CMV status not recorded). Some clones in this sample may be carry-over from other donors' samples.

The chain is built from TRBV7-9 and TRBJ1-1; D is unresolved. Germline CDR1 is SEHNR and CDR2 is FQNEAQ (reference sequence). Trimming took 2 bases from V and 0 from J, leaving 13 bases between them. The CDR3 has 16 amino acids. DNA for the CDR3: TGTGCCAGCAGCTTAACCCCCGCCCCCCTGAACACTGAAGCTTTCTTT. Protein product: CASSLTPAPLNTEAFF.

This clonotype was found many times. This chain joins TRBV28 and TRBJ2-7, with a possible D match to TRBD1 (5 bases). Per the germline V gene, CDR1 is MDHEN and CDR2 is SYDVKM. V lost 7 bases and J lost 2, with 9 bases in between. This CDR3 has 12 residues. The CDR3 sequence is CASNLGAYEQYF. CDR3 DNA sequence: TGTGCCAGCAACCTAGGGGCCTACGAGCAGTACTTC.

This clonotype was seen at least ten times. V and J are TRBV7-2 and TRBJ1-3, with no clear D. This CDR3 spans 15 amino acids. V gave up 2 bases and J gave up 2 bases, with 10 bases separating them. Germline V gene lookup returns CDR1 SGHTA and CDR2 FQGNSA. CDR3 sequence reads: CASSLYPDPGNTIYF. The CDR3, as DNA: TGTGCCAGCAGCTTATATCCGGACCCTGGAAACACCATATATTTT.

The chain recombines TRBV7-9 with TRBJ1-4, with a possible D match to TRBD1 (6 bases). Germline lookup yields CDR1 SEHNR and CDR2 FQNEAQ (reference sequence). The CDR3 extends over 15 amino acids. The V gene lost 5 bases and the J gene lost 7 bases, with 17 bases spanning the gap. The CDR3 DNA is TGTGCCAGCAGCAGAGCCGGGACATGGGGTGAAAAACTGTTTTTT. Its translation is CASSRAGTWGEKLFF.

The genes are TRBV4-3 and TRBJ1-2; no definite D call. This CDR3 has 15 amino acids. Germline CDR1 LGHNA, CDR2 YSLEER. V was cut by 0 bases and J by 2 bases, with 10 bases left in between. As DNA, the CDR3 is TGCGCCAGCAGCCAAGATCGAGAAAGGAACTATGGCTACACCTTC. It yields the protein CASSQDRERNYGYTF.

This chain uses TRBV7-2 with TRBJ1-4; no definite D call. This CDR3 comprises 13 residues. The germline CDR1 and CDR2 sequences are SGHTA and FQGNSA. V gave up 3 bases and J gave up 8 bases, with 10 bases separating them. The CDR3 sequence is CASSLGPAEKLFF. The CDR3 coding sequence is TGTGCCAGCAGCTTGGGTCCCGCGGAAAAACTGTTTTTT.

V and J are TRBV7-9 and TRBJ1-5; the D gene is possibly TRBD1 (5 bases). In germline, CDR1 is SEHNR, CDR2 FQNEAQ (reference sequence). This CDR3 has 12 residues. The germline V and J ends were trimmed by 6 bases and 5 bases, with 8 bases remaining between them. The CDR3 bases are TGTGCCAGCAGTCAGGGAGATCAGCCCCAGCATTTT. Protein sequence: CASSQGDQPQHF.

This clonotype was recorded a few times. Here the CDR3 reads CASSLVFDPRQPQHF. CDR3 nucleotides: TGTGCCAGCAGCTTAGTGTTTGACCCCCGGCAGCCCCAGCATTTT. The V call is TRBV7-8, the J call TRBJ1-5; no reliable D call. CDR1 is SGHVS and CDR2 is FQNEAQ in the germline V gene. The ends were cut back, 1 base at V and 7 bases at J, with 14 bases in the middle. The CDR3 has 15 amino acids.

CDR3 sequence reads: CASSQEPQFTTGYNEQFF. Written as DNA, the CDR3 is TGCGCCAGCAGCCAAGAGCCCCAGTTCACAACCGGTTACAATGAGCAGTTCTTC. This chain joins TRBV4-3 and TRBJ2-1; D is uncertain. CDR3 size: 18 residues. Germline loops: CDR1 LGHNA, CDR2 YSLEER. V shed 0 bases and J shed 4 bases, with 19 bases lying between them.

This clonotype was recorded at least ten times. The rearrangement uses TRBV6-1 and TRBJ2-7; perhaps TRBD1 as D (5 bases). V was cut by 6 bases and J by 4 bases, with 10 bases left in between. The CDR3 spans 12 residues. CDR1 is MNHNS, CDR2 SASEGT, per germline. CDR3 sequence (DNA): TGTGCCAGCAGGGACAACGTTTACGAGCAGTACTTC. Protein product: CASRDNVYEQYF.

The rearrangement links TRBV6-1 to TRBJ1-1; the D gene is possibly TRBD1 (5 bases). Trimming removed 4 bases from V and 1 base from J, with 10 bases in between. Germline values: CDR1 MNHNS, CDR2 SASEGT. The CDR3 extends over 14 amino acids. This chain's CDR3 is CASSARGENTEAFF. As DNA, the CDR3 is TGTGCCAGCAGTGCCCGGGGGGAGAACACTGAAGCTTTCTTT.

This clonotype was seen only a few times. The chain links TRBV7-9 to TRBJ1-2; TRBD1 agrees at 8 bases. Trimming took 0 bases from V and 8 from J; bases not matched to a gene: 8. Germline V gene data show CDR1 as SEHNR and CDR2 as FQNEAQ (reference sequence). This CDR3 region has 15 residues. The CDR3 here is CASSLAKGQGRGYTF. CDR3 DNA: TGTGCCAGCAGCTTAGCCAAAGGACAGGGACGCGGCTACACCTTC.

This clonotype was detected only a few times. The V and J genes are TRBV5-1 and TRBJ2-2; no reliable D call. This CDR3 region has 11 residues. V lost 1 base, J lost 6 bases, and 1 base lay in between. Germline V CDR1 and CDR2: SGHRS, YFSETQ. Written as DNA, the CDR3 is TGCGCCAGCAGCTTGCCCGGGGAGCTGTTTTTT. This codes for CASSLPGELFF.

The genes are TRBV27 and TRBJ2-7; 13 bases fit TRBD2. The V gene's germline CDR1 is MNHEY and CDR2 SMNVEV (reference sequence). The CDR3 extends over 18 amino acids. With 3 bases clipped from V and 7 bases from J, the junction kept 15 bases outside the gene matches. The CDR3 reads CASSFPGLAGEGAEEQYF. CDR3 coding DNA: TGTGCCAGCAGTTTCCCCGGACTAGCGGGAGAGGGGGCGGAAGAGCAGTACTTC.

This clonotype was picked up a small number of times. V gene TRBV4-1 combines with J gene TRBJ1-1; D possibly corresponds to TRBD1 (5 bases). The V end lost 5 bases, the J end lost 11 bases, and 24 bases lay between the germline ends. The length of the CDR3 is 15 residues. Germline CDR1 reads MGHRA; CDR2 reads YSYEKL. CDR3 bases: TGCGCCAGCAGCGAAAGCCGATCCAGGGAATTGCGGGCTTTCTTT. Translated: CASSESRSRELRAFF.

The chain has TRBV12-3 or TRBV12-4 and TRBJ2-2; no definite D call. Trimming shortened V by 8 bases and J by 4 bases, and 11 bases separated the two germline ends. The length of the CDR3 is 13 residues. In DNA form, the CDR3 reads TGTGCCAGCCCAGACGGAGTCACCGGGGAGCTGTTTTTT. Translated, it gives CASPDGVTGELFF.

V gene TRBV27 combines with J gene TRBJ1-2; D not certain. The CDR3 covers 14 residues. Germline V gives CDR1 MNHEY, CDR2 SMNVEV (reference sequence). The V end lost 5 bases, the J end lost 7 bases, and 17 bases lay between the germline ends. The CDR3 here is CASSPPGVTFGYTF. CDR3 coding DNA: TGTGCCAGCAGTCCCCCCGGTGTGACATTTGGCTACACCTTC.